This T cell receptor (beta chain) was observed in a study of preoperative IRX-2 immunotherapy in early breast cancer. The table came from immunoSEQ multiplex PCR; TCRdb's copy has only in-frame clones and leaves some out. The table lists around 57,000 clones, approximately 93% of them singletons, with roughly 1.5% in the top ten. The V gene's germline CDR1 is SQVTM and CDR2 ANQGSEA. The CDR3 consists of 13 residues. The J segment lost 5 bases and the V segment lost 4 bases, leaving 4 bases of the junction unmatched. This sample's treatment: preoperative locoregional IRX-2 cytokine immunotherapy. The rearrangement joins TRBV29-1 to TRBJ2-1; 8 nucleotides agree with TRBD2. The TCR was taken from a human donor with breast cancer. Sampling took place from a patient treated with IRX-2 immunotherapy. CDR3 DNA sequence: TGCAGCGTTGGGGGACTAGGGGACAATGAGCAGTTCTTC. The encoded protein is CSVGGLGDNEQFF.